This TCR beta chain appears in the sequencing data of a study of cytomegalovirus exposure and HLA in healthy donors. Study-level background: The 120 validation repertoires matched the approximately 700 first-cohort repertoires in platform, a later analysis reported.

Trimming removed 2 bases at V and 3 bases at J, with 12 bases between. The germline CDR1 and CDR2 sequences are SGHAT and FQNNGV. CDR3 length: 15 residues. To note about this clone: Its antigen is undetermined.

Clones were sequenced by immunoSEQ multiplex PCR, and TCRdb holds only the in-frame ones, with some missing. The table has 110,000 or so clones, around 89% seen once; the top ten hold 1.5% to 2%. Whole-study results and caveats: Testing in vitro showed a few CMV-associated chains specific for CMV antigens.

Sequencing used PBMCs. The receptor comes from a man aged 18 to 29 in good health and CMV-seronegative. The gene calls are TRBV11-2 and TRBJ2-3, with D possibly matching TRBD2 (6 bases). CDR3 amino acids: CASSLPLGGTDTQYF. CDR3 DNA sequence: TGTGCCAGCAGCTTACCATTGGGGGGTACAGATACGCAGTATTTT.